This is a list of T cell receptor beta chains from one sample in a study of blood T cell repertoires in COVID-19. Assay used: immunoSEQ multiplex PCR; TCRdb lists only in-frame clones, some missing. The profile covers about 170,000 clones, with 87% appearing a single time and 7% taken by the ten largest. Sequenced input: PBMCs or T cells enriched from blood (not recorded which). These receptors were taken from a woman in her 50s who had recovered from COVID-19. Each CDR3 is given with its conserved first and last residue. A D gene is named only where the DNA matches it firmly. Expanded clones are given a class, and other clones once, few, many or no size at all.

-	TRBV29-1	14	TRBD2	TRBJ2-2	TGCAGCGTTGAGCTAGCGGGAGTTGGCGGGGAGCTGTTTTTT	CSVELAGVGGELFF
-	TRBV2	15	TRBD1	TRBJ1-5	TGTGCCAGCAGGGGACAGGGGATGGTAAATCAGCCCCAGCATTTT	CASRGQGMVNQPQHF
once	TRBV27	14	-	TRBJ1-1	TGTGCCAGCAGTCCAAAGGGCCGGGGCACTGAAGCTTTCTTT	CASSPKGRGTEAFF
once	TRBV2	15	TRBD1	TRBJ1-2	TGTGCCAGCAGTACCCGGTCACAGGGGGCGTCTGGCTACACCTTC	CASSTRSQGASGYTF
few	TRBV2	14	-	TRBJ1-1	TGTGCCAGCAGCGCACAGCTTCTGAACACTGAAGCTTTCTTT	CASSAQLLNTEAFF
once	TRBV28	14	-	TRBJ2-1	TGTGCCAGCAGCCCCGCCCCCGGGATAATGGAGCAGTTCTTC	CASSPAPGIMEQFF
-	TRBV7-2	15	-	TRBJ2-1	TGTGCCAGCAGCTTTAGGCAGGGGTCCTACAATGAGCAGTTCTTC	CASSFRQGSYNEQFF
-	TRBV18	17	-	TRBJ2-7	TGTGCCAGCTCACCACTTCCTGGAGAGCCCGATTCCTACGAGCAGTACTTC	CASSPLPGEPDSYEQYF
few	TRBV4-2	17	-	TRBJ2-2	TGTGCTAGCAGCCAATTGGCTCTTTTGGGGGGCACCGGGGAGCTGTTTTTT	CASSQLALLGGTGELFF
-	TRBV27	15	TRBD2	TRBJ2-2	TGTGCCAGCAGTTTCGGGAGGGCGAACACCGGGGAGCTGTTTTTT	CASSFGRANTGELFF
-	TRBV19	17	-	TRBJ2-1	TGTGCCAGTAGTCCCGCACGGTCTAGCGCAGCCTACAATGAGCAGTTCTTC	CASSPARSSAAYNEQFF